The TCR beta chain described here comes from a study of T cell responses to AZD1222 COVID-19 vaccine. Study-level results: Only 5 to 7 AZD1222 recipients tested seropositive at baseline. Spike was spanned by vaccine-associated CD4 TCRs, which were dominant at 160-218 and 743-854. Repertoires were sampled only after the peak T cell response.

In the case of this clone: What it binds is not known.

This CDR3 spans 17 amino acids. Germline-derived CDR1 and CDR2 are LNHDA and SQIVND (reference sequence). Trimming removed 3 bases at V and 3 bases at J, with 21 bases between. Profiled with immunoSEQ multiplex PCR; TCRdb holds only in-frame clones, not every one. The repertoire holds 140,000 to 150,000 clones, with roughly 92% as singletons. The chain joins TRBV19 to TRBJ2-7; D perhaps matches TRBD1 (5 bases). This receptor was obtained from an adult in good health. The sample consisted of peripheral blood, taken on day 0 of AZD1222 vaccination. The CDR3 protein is CASSISRSGSSYYEQYF. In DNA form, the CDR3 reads TGTGCCAGTAGTATTAGTAGGTCAGGGTCCTCCTACTACGAGCAGTACTTC.